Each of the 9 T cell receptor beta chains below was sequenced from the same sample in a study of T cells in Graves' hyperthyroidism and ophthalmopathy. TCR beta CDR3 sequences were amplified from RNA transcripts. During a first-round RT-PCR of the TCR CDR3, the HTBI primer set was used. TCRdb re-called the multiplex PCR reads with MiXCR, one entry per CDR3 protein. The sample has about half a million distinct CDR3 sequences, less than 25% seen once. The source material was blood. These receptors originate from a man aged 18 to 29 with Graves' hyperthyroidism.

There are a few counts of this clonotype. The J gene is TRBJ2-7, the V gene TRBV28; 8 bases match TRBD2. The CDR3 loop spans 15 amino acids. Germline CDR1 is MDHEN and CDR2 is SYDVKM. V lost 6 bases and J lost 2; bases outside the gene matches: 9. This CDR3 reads CASRPGGGGAYEQYF. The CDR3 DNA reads TGTGCCAGCAGACCGGGAGGGGGAGGGGCCTACGAGCAGTACTTC.

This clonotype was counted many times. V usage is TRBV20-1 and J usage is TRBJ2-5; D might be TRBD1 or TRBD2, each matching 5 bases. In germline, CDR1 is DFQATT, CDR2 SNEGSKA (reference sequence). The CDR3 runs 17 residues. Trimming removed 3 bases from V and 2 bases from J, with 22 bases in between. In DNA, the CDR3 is TGCAGTGCTAGGCTCTCCGGGGCCTTAACTTCTCAAGAGACCCAGTACTTC. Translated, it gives CSARLSGALTSQETQYF.

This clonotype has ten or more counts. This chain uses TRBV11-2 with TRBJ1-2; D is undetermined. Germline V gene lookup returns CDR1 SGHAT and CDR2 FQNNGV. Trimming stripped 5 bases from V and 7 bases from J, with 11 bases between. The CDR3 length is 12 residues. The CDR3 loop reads CASSTSGSGYTF. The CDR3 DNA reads TGTGCCAGCAGCACCTCGGGTTCTGGCTACACCTTC.

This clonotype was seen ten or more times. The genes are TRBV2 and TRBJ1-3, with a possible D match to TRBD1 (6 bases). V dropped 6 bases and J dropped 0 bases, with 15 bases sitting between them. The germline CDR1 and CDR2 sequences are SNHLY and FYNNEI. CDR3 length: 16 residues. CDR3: CASSGSGGASGNTIYF. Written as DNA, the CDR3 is TGTGCCAGCAGCGGCTCGGGGGGGGCCTCTGGAAACACCATATATTTT.

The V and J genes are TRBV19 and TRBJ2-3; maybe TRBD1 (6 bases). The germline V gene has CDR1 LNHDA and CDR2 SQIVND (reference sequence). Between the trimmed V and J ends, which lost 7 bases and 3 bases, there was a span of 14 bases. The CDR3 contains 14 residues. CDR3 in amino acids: CASTRTALTDTQYF. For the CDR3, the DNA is TGTGCCAGTACCCGGACAGCGTTAACAGATACGCAGTATTTT.

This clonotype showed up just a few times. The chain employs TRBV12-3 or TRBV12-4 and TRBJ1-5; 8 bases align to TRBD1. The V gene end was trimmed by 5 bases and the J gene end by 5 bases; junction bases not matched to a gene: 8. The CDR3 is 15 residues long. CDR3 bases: TGTGCCAGCAGTCAATCTCCGGACAGGGATCAGCCCCAGCATTTT. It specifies CASSQSPDRDQPQHF.

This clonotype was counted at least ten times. The CDR3 is CSASRTGDVGEQYF. The CDR3 coding sequence is TGCAGTGCTAGTAGGACGGGCGACGTGGGGGAGCAGTACTTC. The rearrangement uses TRBV20-1 and TRBJ2-7; unclear D gene. Germline CDR1 is DFQATT and CDR2 is SNEGSKA (reference sequence). The CDR3 is made up of 14 amino acids. V lost 3 bases and J 7 bases, leaving 19 bases between the germline ends.

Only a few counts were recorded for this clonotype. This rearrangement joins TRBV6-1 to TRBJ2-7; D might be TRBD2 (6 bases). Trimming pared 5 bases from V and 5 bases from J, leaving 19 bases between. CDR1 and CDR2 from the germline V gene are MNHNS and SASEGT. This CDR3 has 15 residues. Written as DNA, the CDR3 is TGTGCCAGCAGTCTCAGGTTGGGAGGTTTCGACGAGCAGTACTTC. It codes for CASSLRLGGFDEQYF.

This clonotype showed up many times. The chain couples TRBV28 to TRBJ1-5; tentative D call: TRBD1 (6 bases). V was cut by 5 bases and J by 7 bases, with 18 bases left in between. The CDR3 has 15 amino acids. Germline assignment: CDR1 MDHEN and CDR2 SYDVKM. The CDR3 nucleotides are TGTGCCAGCAGTAGGCTAGGCGAAGGGGGGCAGCCCCAGCATTTT. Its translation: CASSRLGEGGQPQHF.